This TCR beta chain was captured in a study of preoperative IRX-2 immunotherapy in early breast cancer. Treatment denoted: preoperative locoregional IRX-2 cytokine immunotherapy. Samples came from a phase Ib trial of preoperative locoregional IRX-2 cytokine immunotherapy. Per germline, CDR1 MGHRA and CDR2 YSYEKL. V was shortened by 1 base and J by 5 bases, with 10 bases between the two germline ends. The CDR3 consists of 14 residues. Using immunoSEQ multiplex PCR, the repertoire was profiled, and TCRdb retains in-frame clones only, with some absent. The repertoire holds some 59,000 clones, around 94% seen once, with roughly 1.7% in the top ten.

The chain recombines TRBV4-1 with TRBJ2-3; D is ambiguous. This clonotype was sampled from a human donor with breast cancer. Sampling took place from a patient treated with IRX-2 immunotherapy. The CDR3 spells CASSQGGRLDTQYF. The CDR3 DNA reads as TGCGCCAGCAGCCAAGGTGGTCGGTTAGATACGCAGTATTTT.